The next 14 T cell receptor beta chains were all read from a single sample in a study of T cells in Graves' hyperthyroidism and ophthalmopathy. Amplification targeted TCR beta CDR3 regions from RNA transcripts. TCR CDR3 underwent first-round RT-PCR with the HTBI primer set. In TCRdb, the multiplex PCR reads were re-called with MiXCR into one record per CDR3 protein. The sample has hundreds of thousands of distinct CDR3 sequences; 16% are singletons. Specimen: blood. These receptors were taken from a woman aged 18-29 years with Graves' hyperthyroidism.

Ten or more counts support this clonotype. The chain has TRBV5-1 and TRBJ2-1; 11 bases are shared with TRBD1. CDR1 and CDR2 from the germline V gene are SGHRS and YFSETQ. The junction had 5 bases not matched to a gene; V was cut back by 5 bases and J by 7 bases. The CDR3 contains 14 residues. This CDR3 is CASSTGQGGNEQFF. Written as DNA, the CDR3 is TGCGCCAGCAGTACGGGACAGGGGGGGAATGAGCAGTTCTTC.

There are many counts of this clonotype. J is TRBJ2-1 and V is TRBV20-1; no reliable D call. The germline V gene has CDR1 DFQATT and CDR2 SNEGSKA (reference sequence). V was pared by 1 base and J by 4 bases, with 8 bases between. The CDR3 runs to 13 residues. This CDR3 reads CSARASLYNEQFF. The CDR3 DNA sequence: TGCAGTGCTAGAGCAAGTCTTTACAATGAGCAGTTCTTC.

V and J are TRBV18 and TRBJ2-7; D possibly matches TRBD1 or TRBD2 (5 bases each). The CDR3 covers 14 residues. CDR1 and CDR2 from the germline V gene are KGHSH and LQKENI. V was cut by 3 bases and J by 2 bases, with 11 bases left in between. The CDR3 DNA follows: TGTGCCAGCTCACCTTCGAGGGGAACCTACGAGCAGTACTTC. Translating gives CASSPSRGTYEQYF.

The chain combines TRBV20-1 with TRBJ2-3, with 7 bases aligning to TRBD2. The CDR3 runs 16 residues. Trimming removed 5 bases from V and 4 bases from J; junction bases left unmatched: 15. The germline V gene encodes CDR1 DFQATT and CDR2 SNEGSKA (reference sequence). CDR3 DNA sequence: TGCAGTGCTCAGCGGTTTGTCCGGGGGGTAGCAGATACGCAGTATTTT. It codes for CSAQRFVRGVADTQYF.

This clonotype was found many times. The rearrangement joins TRBV7-2 to TRBJ2-1, with a weak D call TRBD1 (6 bases). Germline values: CDR1 SGHTA, CDR2 FQGNSA. This CDR3 is built from 15 residues. Trimming pared 5 bases from V and 5 bases from J, leaving 16 bases between. CDR3 loop: CASSQSSGTHNEQFF. In nucleotides, the CDR3 is TGTGCCAGCAGCCAAAGCTCCGGGACACACAATGAGCAGTTCTTC.

In its sample, this clonotype was seen many times. The chain employs TRBV20-1 and TRBJ1-2, with a tentative D call TRBD1 (6 bases). This CDR3 is 17 amino acids long. Trimming took 3 bases from V and 0 from J, leaving 20 bases between them. Looked up from germline, CDR1 is DFQATT and CDR2 is SNEGSKA (reference sequence). CDR3 residues: CSASKGDKDRANYGYTF. DNA for the CDR3: TGCAGTGCTAGTAAGGGGGACAAGGACAGAGCTAACTATGGCTACACCTTC.

Many counts were recorded for this clonotype. The chain joins TRBV11-2 to TRBJ2-1; D is ambiguous. Germline V gene data show CDR1 as SGHAT and CDR2 as FQNNGV. V dropped 1 base and J dropped 5 bases, with 6 bases sitting between them. The CDR3 runs to 13 residues. CDR3 residues: CASSLVIDNEQFF. As DNA, the CDR3 is TGTGCCAGCAGCTTAGTGATTGACAATGAGCAGTTCTTC.

The V call is TRBV10-3, the J call TRBJ1-5; 8 nucleotides align to TRBD1. The CDR3 contains 13 residues. Germline assignment: CDR1 ENHRY and CDR2 SYGVKD. The V gene end was trimmed by 6 bases and the J gene end by 6 bases; junction bases not matched to a gene: 4. CDR3: CAIRKDRGQPQHF. CDR3 nucleotides: TGTGCCATCAGGAAAGACAGGGGTCAGCCCCAGCATTTT.

This clonotype has more than one count but fewer than ten. This chain links TRBV29-1 with TRBJ2-5; maybe TRBD2 (5 bases). The CDR3 length is 12 residues. Germline-derived CDR1 and CDR2 are SQVTM and ANQGSEA. The V gene lost 4 bases and the J gene lost 4 bases, with 10 bases spanning the gap. DNA of the CDR3: TGCAGCGTTGGGCCGGGGAGAGAGACCCAGTACTTC. Translating gives CSVGPGRETQYF.

This clonotype has more than one count but fewer than ten. The rearrangement joins TRBV6-5 to TRBJ2-5; D may match TRBD1 or TRBD2 (6 bases each). This CDR3 is 16 amino acids long. Trimming removed 0 bases from V and 1 base from J, with 12 bases in between. The germline V gene has CDR1 MNHEY and CDR2 SVGAGI. As DNA, the CDR3 is TGTGCCAGCAGTTACTCTCACGGGGGCCTCCAAGAGACCCAGTACTTC. The encoded protein is CASSYSHGGLQETQYF.

The sample holds a few counts of this clonotype. The J gene is TRBJ1-4, the V gene TRBV28, with D unclear. Germline V gene sequence: CDR1 MDHEN, CDR2 SYDVKM. This CDR3 comprises 16 residues. Trimming removed 6 bases at V and 7 bases at J, with 21 bases between. CDR3 amino acids: CASRPYTLARREKLFF. CDR3 DNA: TGTGCCAGCAGGCCCTATACCCTCGCCCGCCGTGAAAAACTGTTTTTT.

This clonotype has ten or more counts. This sequence joins TRBV7-3 and TRBJ2-7; 10 bases align to TRBD2. The CDR3 is 13 residues long. The V gene's germline CDR1 is SGHTA and CDR2 FQGTGA. Losses at the gene ends were 2 bases for V and 7 bases for J; bases not matched to a gene: 2. The CDR3, as DNA: TGTGCCAGCAGCTTACTAGCGGGGGATGAGCAGTACTTC. This encodes CASSLLAGDEQYF.

This clonotype was seen repeatedly, ten times or more. In DNA, the CDR3 is TGTGCCAGCAGGAGGACTAGTCAGGGCTACGAGCAGTACTTC. Protein: CASRRTSQGYEQYF. This chain uses TRBV12-3 or TRBV12-4 with TRBJ2-7, with 7 nucleotides matching TRBD2. This CDR3 contains 14 residues. The J segment lost 3 bases and the V segment lost 6 bases, leaving 8 bases of the junction unmatched.

There are a few counts of this clonotype. The gene calls are TRBV7-9 and TRBJ2-1; no firm D call. There are 18 residues in the CDR3. Germline V gene data show CDR1 as SEHNR and CDR2 as FQNEAQ (reference sequence). V was pared by 5 bases and J by 1 base, with 21 bases between. CDR3 region: CASSPRSSYSKSYNEQFF. In DNA form, the CDR3 reads TGTGCCAGCAGCCCTCGGTCATCCTACTCGAAGTCCTACAATGAGCAGTTCTTC.